The clone carrying this TCR beta chain appeared many times. This specimen comes from a study of metastatic and nonmetastatic thyroid tumors. The CDR3 loop spans 13 amino acids. Germline CDR1 reads SGDLS; CDR2 reads YYNGEE. Trimming took off 1 base at V and 7 bases at J, with 11 bases between the two ends. Thyroid surgery was performed in patients who had received no treatment beforehand. TCRdb redid the clone calls on the PCR reads using MiXCR. The table lists 91,000 or so clones, 9.5% to 15% of them singletons. The source material was blood. This chain connects TRBV9 to TRBJ1-2, with unresolved D. The TCR comes from a female donor with papillary thyroid cancer or a benign thyroid nodule (not recorded which). Some clones in this sample may be carry-over from other donors' samples. The CDR3 region is CASSVLDASGYTF. The CDR3 region has the DNA TGTGCCAGCAGCGTACTCGACGCCAGTGGCTACACCTTC.